The 16 T cell receptor beta chains below come from one sample, sequenced in a study of blood T cell repertoires in COVID-19. TCRdb's table, derived via immunoSEQ multiplex PCR, lists solely in-frame clones and lacks some. This repertoire shows 150,000 to 200,000 clones, 75% to 85% found once; its top ten account for about 6.5%. The sequencing input was peripheral blood. The receptors stem from a woman in her 40s with COVID-19, enrolled during active disease.

This clone was counted a single time. The chain employs TRBV4-1 and TRBJ2-5, with D maybe TRBD2 (6 bases). Per germline, CDR1 MGHRA and CDR2 YSYEKL. The CDR3 has 14 amino acids. V lost 1 base to trimming and J lost 5 bases, with 11 bases between them. CDR3 sequence (DNA): TGCGCCAGCAGCCAAGGGGACTGGGCGGAGACCCAGTACTTC. Translating gives CASSQGDWAETQYF.

The CDR3 coding sequence is TGTGCCAGCTGGACAGAACGCACCCTTAATTCACCCCTCCACTTT. The encoded protein is CASWTERTLNSPLHF. The chain employs TRBV6-5 and TRBJ1-6; TRBD1 might be the D (6 bases). Germline V gives CDR1 MNHEY, CDR2 SVGAGI. Trimming removed 8 bases from V and 6 bases from J, with 17 bases in between. The CDR3 totals 15 residues.

The V and J genes are TRBV18 and TRBJ2-7, with TRBD2 matching 8 bases. With 3 bases clipped from V and 3 bases from J, the junction kept 4 bases outside the gene matches. CDR1 is KGHSH and CDR2 is LQKENI in the germline V gene. The CDR3 runs to 14 residues. CDR3 sequence reads: CASSPQRENYEQYF. CDR3 DNA sequence: TGTGCCAGCTCACCCCAGCGGGAGAACTACGAGCAGTACTTC.

The chain combines TRBV6-5 with TRBJ2-2, with 13 bases fitting TRBD2. This CDR3 is built from 16 residues. V was pared by 4 bases and J by 4 bases, with 3 bases of the junction left unmatched. Germline V gene sequence: CDR1 MNHEY, CDR2 SVGAGI. CDR3 amino acids: CASSLGTSGVTGELFF. The CDR3 coding sequence is TGTGCCAGCAGTTTAGGGACTAGCGGGGTCACCGGGGAGCTGTTTTTT.

The chain couples TRBV7-9 to TRBJ1-2, with a weak D call TRBD1 (5 bases). The CDR3 has 14 amino acids. Trimming shortened V by 3 bases and J by 6 bases, and 14 bases separated the two germline ends. Germline lookup yields CDR1 SEHNR and CDR2 FQNEAQ (reference sequence). The CDR3 nucleotides are TGTGCCAGCAGCTTTTCCTCAGGGTATAATGGCTACACCTTC. Translated, it gives CASSFSSGYNGYTF.

The V and J genes are TRBV7-3 and TRBJ2-4; 8 bases are shared with TRBD1. CDR3 length: 15 residues. In germline, CDR1 is SGHTA, CDR2 FQGTGA. V lost 5 bases and J lost 8; bases outside the gene matches: 11. The CDR3 spells CASSVTGGKSDIQYF. CDR3 nucleotide sequence: TGTGCCAGCAGCGTTACAGGGGGAAAGTCGGACATTCAGTACTTC.

The rearrangement joins TRBV5-1 to TRBJ1-2; 11 nucleotides align to TRBD1. The CDR3 consists of 15 residues. The junction had 4 bases not matched to a gene; V was cut back by 0 bases and J by 6 bases. The germline V gene has CDR1 SGHRS and CDR2 YFSETQ. CDR3 sequence (DNA): TGCGCCAGCAGCTTGGTGGGACAGGGGGTAGATGGCTACACCTTC. Translated, it gives CASSLVGQGVDGYTF.

The chain recombines TRBV14 with TRBJ1-2, with no clear D. Trimming shortened V by 3 bases and J by 7 bases, and 24 bases separated the two germline ends. Germline CDR1 reads SGHDN; CDR2 reads FVKESK. The CDR3 runs to 17 residues. The DNA of the CDR3 is TGTGCCAGCAGCCAGGCCCTTGGAGAGGGAAGACCATCTGGCTACACCTTC. It translates to CASSQALGEGRPSGYTF.

The rearrangement links TRBV7-3 to TRBJ1-1; D is uncertain. The CDR3 has 13 amino acids. The V gene's germline CDR1 is SGHTA and CDR2 FQGTGA. V dropped 5 bases and J dropped 1 base, with 8 bases sitting between them. The CDR3 DNA is TGTGCCAGCAGCCGAACACGGAACACTGAAGCTTTCTTT. It specifies CASSRTRNTEAFF.

The chain combines TRBV11-2 with TRBJ1-6; D gene unclear. The CDR3 is made up of 15 amino acids. The V gene's germline CDR1 is SGHAT and CDR2 FQNNGV. Trimming cost V 1 base and J 6 bases, with 10 bases left between them. The CDR3 DNA sequence: TGTGCCAGCAGCTTAGTTCCAGCGACTAATTCACCCCTCCACTTT. Translated, it gives CASSLVPATNSPLHF.

The rearrangement joins TRBV5-1 to TRBJ2-3; D perhaps matches TRBD1 (5 bases). There are 15 residues in the CDR3. The germline V and J ends were trimmed by 0 bases and 6 bases, with 14 bases remaining between them. CDR1 SGHRS and CDR2 YFSETQ come from the germline V gene. CDR3 amino acids: CASSLGGSGSDTQYF. The CDR3 bases are TGCGCCAGCAGCTTGGGCGGATCAGGGTCTGATACGCAGTATTTT.

The gene calls are TRBV5-1 and TRBJ2-7, with D possibly matching TRBD1 (5 bases). CDR1 SGHRS and CDR2 YFSETQ come from the germline V gene. V dropped 4 bases and J dropped 5 bases, with 19 bases sitting between them. The CDR3 consists of 15 residues. In nucleotides, the CDR3 is TGCGCCAGCAGCCCTCAGGGCCCTGGGGATCACGAGCAGTACTTC. This gives the protein CASSPQGPGDHEQYF.

This chain uses TRBV20-1 with TRBJ1-5; 7 bases fit TRBD1. Germline loops: CDR1 DFQATT, CDR2 SNEGSKA (reference sequence). V shed 3 bases and J 2 bases; nucleotides not matched to a gene: 10. The CDR3 has 16 residues. The CDR3 DNA reads as TGCAGTGCTAGTGGGATGGGACAGTGGGGCAATCAGCCCCAGCATTTT. Its translation: CSASGMGQWGNQPQHF.

The chain carries TRBV2 and TRBJ1-4, with D unresolved. The germline CDR1 and CDR2 sequences are SNHLY and FYNNEI. V lost 2 bases to trimming and J lost 0 bases, with 13 bases between them. This CDR3 has 17 residues. The CDR3 bases are TGTGCCAGCAGTGAACCGAAGTCCGGGGCAACTAATGAAAAACTGTTTTTT. Translated, it gives CASSEPKSGATNEKLFF. Using reference TRBV2 and TRBJ1-4 for the parts outside the CDR3, the full variable domain is EPEVTQTPSHQVTQMGQEVILRCVPISNHLYFYWYRQILGQKVEFLVSFYNNEISEKSEIFDDQFSVERPDGSNFTLKIRSTKLEDSAMYFCASSEPKSGATNEKLFFGSGTQLSVL.

The J gene is TRBJ1-2, the V gene TRBV18, with 7 bases identical to TRBD1. The CDR3 loop spans 14 amino acids. The V gene's germline CDR1 is KGHSH and CDR2 LQKENI. V gave up 3 bases and J gave up 4 bases; unmatched junction bases: 5. This chain's CDR3 is CASSPSNRGYGYTF. In DNA, the CDR3 is TGTGCCAGCTCACCGTCTAACAGGGGCTATGGCTACACCTTC.

The chain has TRBV6-5 and TRBJ2-3; D ambiguous. Germline CDR1 and CDR2: MNHEY and SVGAGI. The CDR3 is 15 amino acids. Trimming left V 2 bases short and J 6 bases short, with 15 bases between. CDR3 nucleotide sequence: TGTGCCAGCAGTTACCAACCCATCAGAGCGGATACGCAGTATTTT. This gives the protein CASSYQPIRADTQYF.